Listed below are T cell receptor beta chains from one sample, sequenced in a study of CD4 T cells in relation to SARS-CoV-2 and coronaviruses. Their recognized antigens are unknown. Libraries were prepared by immunoSEQ multiplex PCR; TCRdb keeps only in-frame clonotypes and omits some of them. The table has 35,000 to 40,000 clones, under 80% seen once; the top ten hold just over 20%. Sample: memory CD4+ T cells from PBMCs, cultured in vitro. The receptor set was obtained from an adult with COVID-19. CDR3s include the opening cysteine and the closing phenylalanine or tryptophan. A D gene is named only where the DNA matches it firmly. A clone size is listed for some rows: how often the clone was seen (once, few, many), or a class if it is expanded.

d_call	clone_size	cdr3_length	j_call	v_call	cdr3_nt	cdr3_aa
TRBD2	-	18	TRBJ2-7	TRBV6-9	TGTGCCACATTACCCGGGACGGGGACTAGCGGGAGGGCCCACGAGCAGTACTTC	CATLPGTGTSGRAHEQYF
TRBD2	-	14	TRBJ2-5	TRBV29-1	TGCAGCGTTTTGTTGGCGGGAGTTTTTGAGACCCAGTACTTC	CSVLLAGVFETQYF
-	-	16	TRBJ2-2	TRBV5-1	TGCGCCAGCAGCTGGGGGGGCGGTGCGAACACCGGGGAGCTGTTTTTT	CASSWGGGANTGELFF
TRBD2	-	16	TRBJ2-1	TRBV5-6	TGTGCCAGCAGATGGACTAGCGGGAGTAGCAACAATGAGCAGTTCTTC	CASRWTSGSSNNEQFF
TRBD1	few	14	TRBJ2-5	TRBV7-2	TGTGCCAGCAGCCCATCACAGGGGACAGAGACCCAGTACTTC	CASSPSQGTETQYF
-	-	12	TRBJ2-7	TRBV3-1/TRBV3-2	TGTGCCAGCAGCCCACCGAGGGGCGAGCAGTACTTC	CASSPPRGEQYF
-	-	13	TRBJ1-2	TRBV21-1	TGTGCCAGCAGCAATCGGAGGGCGAAAGACTACACCTTC	CASSNRRAKDYTF
TRBD2	-	15	TRBJ2-1	TRBV5-5	TGTGCCAGCAGCTCCGTGACTAGCGGGAGTTTGGAGCAGTTCTTC	CASSSVTSGSLEQFF
-	few	14	TRBJ1-2	TRBV27	TGTGCCAGCTATTCGCCGGGCAGGGCCAATGGCTACACCTTC	CASYSPGRANGYTF
-	few	14	TRBJ1-5	TRBV9	TGTGCCAGCAGCGTAGGCGGTTGGGATCAGCCCCAGCATTTT	CASSVGGWDQPQHF
-	-	14	TRBJ2-5	TRBV25-1	TGTGCCAGCAGTGAAGGGGGGGCTGGAGAGACCCAGTACTTC	CASSEGGAGETQYF